This entry concerns a single TCR beta chain. Its specific antigen is unknown. Within one base of it there is no much larger clone, and no base qualities were kept. Instrument used: Illumina NovaSeq 6000. TCRalpha and TCRbeta cDNA libraries were constructed by 5'RACE with constant-segment primers, with sample barcodes and unique molecular identifiers being introduced. RNA was extracted from every sample with Trizol reagent. Library amplification was performed in two PCR steps, and a second sample barcode and Illumina TruSeq adapters were introduced in the second step. Sequencing of the libraries was done on an Illumina NovaSeq, producing 2 x 150 bp paired-end reads. The paper's data handling went like this. The reads were demultiplexed and collapsed into UMI-guided consensus sequences using migec v1.2.7. Using mixcr v2.1.11, UMI consensuses were aligned to TRA and TRB V and J templates and then assembled into clonotypes. A clonotype was counted as expanded or contracted only if both edgeR and NoisET called the change significant, with noise models trained on biological replicates. For edgeR calls, the cutoffs were a false discovery rate-adjusted p below 0.01 and a log2 fold-change threshold of 1. As an exploratory analysis of dynamics, max-normalized trajectories of the 1000 most abundant clonotypes were examined by PCA with hierarchical clustering. The CD4 or CD8 phenotype of responding clones was assigned using the separately sequenced CD4+ and CD8+ repertoires. TCRdb redid the processing of the public reads, applying fastp at Q25 and MiXCR, and retained in-frame beta chains. Every CDR3 protein is listed once, alongside the most common genes and DNA of its rows. TCRdb's processing, not the authors', yielded these V and J calls. This sample lists hundreds of thousands of distinct CDR3 sequences; roughly 13% were detected once. The ten largest account for about a fifth of the sample.

These data come from a study of T-cell memory formation after mild COVID-19 (dated by TCRdb to the early 2020s). The study in broad terms: Most TCR sequence clusters were specific to one of the two donors. T-cell clones expanding and contracting after mild COVID-19 in a couple of donors were tracked by longitudinal TCRalpha and TCRbeta repertoire sequencing. Two young, previously healthy adult volunteers made up the cohort, one male and one female. Points the paper makes about the study in general: The study included only a couple of mild cases, and larger cohorts that include severe cases with pre-infection samples were judged to be necessary. Some responding clones were found in pre-infection memory, which suggests that pre-existing cross-reactive memory T cells took part in the SARS-CoV-2 response. Contracting CD4+ clones were found mainly in CM and EM memory subsets, while CD8+ clones were enriched in EMRA. Whether the second-wave clones peaking on day 37 were SARS-CoV-2 specific was not confirmed. From day 15 to 85, contracting clones showed balanced CD4/CD8 phenotypes, whereas a second wave of clones that expanded from day 15 to 37 leaned towards CD4+.

From a lookup of the germline V gene, CDR1 and CDR2 are SGHTA and FQGNSA. Spanning cysteine to phenylalanine, the CDR3 consists of 14 amino acids. Only the CDR3 DNA is retained, 42 bases long and in frame from the first base. The junction shows trimming of 4 bases on V and 5 bases on J, plus 14 bases between the germline ends. PBMCs were isolated by Ficoll-Paque density gradient centrifugation. Sequencing was performed on PBMCs or a T cell subset sorted from them (not recorded which). The receptor chain draws on TRBV7-2 and TRBJ1-2; the D gene is possibly TRBD1, with 5 bases matching. The clonotype was recovered from a man younger than 35 who had mild COVID-19 (a few samples of this study predate the infection). The sample titles of this study are shuffled in the database, so cell type and time point are left out; the donor was told from shared clones. The CDR3 region reads CASSSRPGSYGYTF. The nucleotide sequence reads as follows: TGTGCCAGCAGCTCTAGGCCAGGGAGTTATGGCTACACCTTC.